These 8 T cell receptor beta chains were all obtained from the same sample, sequenced in a study of cytomegalovirus exposure and HLA in healthy donors. 13 Jbeta primers and 60 Vbeta primers were used for the PCR. Method: immunoSEQ multiplex PCR; TCRdb's copy keeps in-frame clones and lacks some. The table has around 100,000 clones, 74% seen once. Sequencing was done on a sample of PBMCs. Every receptor here comes from a man aged 45-65 years in good health and CMV-seropositive.

The chain recombines TRBV10-3 with TRBJ2-7; tentatively, D is TRBD2 (5 bases). The CDR3 sequence is 13 residues long. The germline gives CDR1 ENHRY, CDR2 SYGVKD. V lost 9 bases and J lost 0, with 12 bases in between. CDR3 sequence: CAMPAESSYEQYF. As DNA, the CDR3 is TGTGCCATGCCAGCGGAGAGCTCCTACGAGCAGTACTTC.

This chain connects TRBV2 to TRBJ2-7; tentatively, D is TRBD2 (5 bases). Looked up from germline, CDR1 is SNHLY and CDR2 is FYNNEI. Trimming left V 4 bases short and J 8 bases short, with 12 bases between. CDR3 size: 12 residues. The CDR3 sequence: CASSGSVGKQYF. CDR3 nucleotides: TGTGCCAGCAGTGGTAGCGTAGGAAAGCAGTACTTC.

The chain employs TRBV6-6 and TRBJ2-7; 10 positions match TRBD1. V was pared by 5 bases and J by 6 bases, with 10 bases of the junction left unmatched. CDR1 is MNHNY, CDR2 SVGAGI, per germline (reference sequence). This CDR3 is 15 amino acids long. The chain's CDR3 is CASSRGGQGILEQYF. CDR3 DNA: TGTGCCAGCAGTCGAGGGGGACAGGGGATCCTCGAGCAGTACTTC.

This clone was recorded a few times. The chain has TRBV2 and TRBJ1-2, with a possible D match to TRBD1 (6 bases). CDR3 length: 13 amino acids. Germline CDR1 SNHLY, CDR2 FYNNEI. V gave up 7 bases and J gave up 6 bases, with 15 bases separating them. The CDR3 DNA sequence: TGTGCCAGCAAATTTAACAGGGATGATGGCTACACCTTC. Its protein product is CASKFNRDDGYTF.

Remarks on this clone: Additional DNA sequences in this sample encode the identical CDR3. The rearrangement links TRBV5-6 to TRBJ1-5; 12 positions match TRBD1. Germline V lookup: CDR1 SGHDT, CDR2 YYEEEE. There are 17 residues in the CDR3. With V trimmed by 4 bases and J by 5 bases, 10 bases remained unmatched. CDR3 DNA sequence: TGTGCCAGCAGCCTGGGGACAGGGGGCGTAAGAGATCAGCCCCAGCATTTT. It encodes CASSLGTGGVRDQPQHF.

The rearrangement links TRBV7-9 to TRBJ2-3, with 7 bases that match TRBD2. CDR1 is SEHNR and CDR2 is FQNEAQ in the germline V gene (reference sequence). This CDR3 has 15 residues. The V segment lost 6 bases and the J segment 6 bases; nucleotides outside the gene matches: 12. In DNA form, the CDR3 reads TGTGCCAGCAGACAAAGCCTTCATAGCGGGGATACGCAGTATTTT. Its protein is CASRQSLHSGDTQYF.

This clone has just one count. The chain recombines TRBV25-1 with TRBJ2-3; TRBD2 agrees at 8 bases. The germline V gene has CDR1 MGHDK and CDR2 SYGVNS. Losses at the gene ends were 7 bases for V and 13 bases for J; bases not matched to a gene: 13. CDR3 length: 13 amino acids. The CDR3 here is CASILSPGTRKYF. The CDR3 nucleotides are TGTGCCAGCATCCTATCACCCGGGACTAGGAAGTATTTT.

J is TRBJ1-3 and V is TRBV28, with D possibly being TRBD1 (5 bases). V lost 3 bases and J lost 1, with 13 bases in between. The CDR3 length is 16 residues. CDR1 is MDHEN, CDR2 SYDVKM, per germline. Here the CDR3 reads CASSFMGEGSGNTIYF. CDR3 sequence (DNA): TGTGCCAGCAGTTTCATGGGGGAGGGATCTGGAAACACCATATATTTT.